These 12 T cell receptor beta chains share one sample of origin, sequenced in a study of beta chain features in type 1 diabetes. Notes on the study in general: All four CD4+ subsets of Type 1 diabetes patients contained TCRB CDR3s that were moderately but significantly shorter.

Which antigens these TCRs recognize remains unknown. Since all of the isolated RNA was reverse transcribed, expressed TCRB transcripts were what got sequenced. The table came from immunoSEQ multiplex PCR; TCRdb's copy has only in-frame clones and leaves some out. The sample comprises around 40,000 clones, 66% of which are singletons, and 2% to 2.5% rests with the top ten. Specimen: Tregs from blood. Receptors originate from a woman between 18 and 29 years old with type 1 diabetes.

The chain carries TRBV6-6 and TRBJ1-1; tentative D call: TRBD1 (6 bases). Trimming removed 6 bases from V and 4 bases from J, with 12 bases in between. The length of the CDR3 is 13 residues. Looked up from germline, CDR1 is MNHNY and CDR2 is SVGAGI (reference sequence). The CDR3 loop reads CASRTQGITEAFF. CDR3 coding DNA: TGTGCCAGCAGAACTCAGGGGATCACTGAAGCTTTCTTT.

V gene TRBV11-3 combines with J gene TRBJ1-1; tentatively, D is TRBD1 (5 bases). The ends were cut back, 5 bases at V and 4 bases at J, with 17 bases in the middle. This CDR3 spans 15 amino acids. Per germline, CDR1 SGHNT and CDR2 YENEEA. The CDR3 DNA is TGTGCCAGCAGCCCTAGGAGGGGAAGGTCCACTGAAGCTTTCTTT. This codes for CASSPRRGRSTEAFF.

This clone was found a few times. V is TRBV25-1 and J is TRBJ2-7, with 10 bases matching TRBD1. This CDR3 has 15 residues. The V segment lost 3 bases and the J segment 3 bases; nucleotides outside the gene matches: 5. Germline values: CDR1 MGHDK, CDR2 SYGVNS. The CDR3, as DNA: TGTGCCAGCAGTGATCCCGGACAGGGGGGCTACGAGCAGTACTTC. Residues: CASSDPGQGGYEQYF.

The rearrangement links TRBV6-5 to TRBJ2-3; TRBD2 matches at 12 bases. CDR3 length: 16 residues. The germline CDR1 and CDR2 sequences are MNHEY and SVGAGI. J gave up 5 bases and V 1 base, and 4 bases lay outside the gene matches. The CDR3 sequence is CASSYLTSGGRDTQYF. DNA of the CDR3: TGTGCCAGCAGTTACTTGACTAGCGGGGGAAGAGATACGCAGTATTTT.

The chain employs TRBV6-1 and TRBJ1-5; D not certain. V shed 2 bases and J shed 4 bases, with 6 bases lying between them. This CDR3 has 13 residues. Germline CDR1 and CDR2: MNHNS and SASEGT. In nucleotides, the CDR3 is TGTGCCAGCAGTGAATGGAGGAATCAGCCCCAGCATTTT. Its translation: CASSEWRNQPQHF.

This chain joins TRBV7-2 and TRBJ2-2; 7 bases match TRBD2. In germline, CDR1 is SGHTA, CDR2 FQGNSA. This CDR3 contains 14 residues. J gave up 9 bases and V 1 base, and 5 bases lay outside the gene matches. In DNA, the CDR3 is TGTGCCAGCAGCTTAGGCGGGGGTCACCGGGAGCTGTTTTTT. Protein: CASSLGGGHRELFF.

This clone was seen only a few times. The rearrangement links TRBV6-6 to TRBJ2-7; 10 bases fit TRBD2. This CDR3 has 15 residues. V lost 0 bases and J lost 3; bases outside the gene matches: 2. Germline-derived CDR1 and CDR2 are MNHNY and SVGAGI (reference sequence). This CDR3 is CASSYSASGSYEQYF. The CDR3 bases are TGTGCCAGCAGTTACTCGGCTAGCGGGAGCTACGAGCAGTACTTC.

The chain joins TRBV4-1 to TRBJ2-5; D is perhaps TRBD2 (7 bases). CDR3 size: 15 residues. Germline V CDR1 and CDR2: MGHRA, YSYEKL. V was cut by 1 base and J by 7 bases, with 16 bases left in between. The CDR3 region has the DNA TGCGCCAGCAGCCAAGGAACTAGGGAGGGGGGGACCCAGTACTTC. Translated, it gives CASSQGTREGGTQYF.

The rearrangement links TRBV30 to TRBJ2-5, with 9 positions matching TRBD2. The J segment lost 3 bases and the V segment lost 2 bases, leaving 13 bases of the junction unmatched. The germline CDR1 and CDR2 sequences are GTSNPN and SVGIG (reference sequence). This CDR3 region has 17 residues. The CDR3 coding sequence is TGTGCCTGGAGTCTCGCCCTGGTTAGCGGGAGCGAAGAGACCCAGTACTTC. It translates to CAWSLALVSGSEETQYF. Based on the CDR3 plus reference TRBV30 and TRBJ2-5, the full variable domain is SQTIHQWPATLVQPVGSPLSLECTVEGTSNPNLYWYRQAAGRGLQLLFYSVGIGQISSEVPQNLSASRPQDRQFILSSKKLLLSDSGFYLCAWSLALVSGSEETQYFGPGTRLLVL.

The rearrangement links TRBV7-9 to TRBJ2-7; the match to TRBD1 covers 10 bases. Unmatched junction bases numbered 7, after V lost 5 bases and J lost 3 bases. CDR1 SEHNR and CDR2 FQNEAQ come from the germline V gene (reference sequence). The CDR3 is made up of 15 amino acids. CDR3 sequence (DNA): TGTGCCAGCAGCATAACCGGGACAGGGGTCTACGAGCAGTACTTC. As protein: CASSITGTGVYEQYF. The whole variable domain, filled in from reference TRBV7-9 and TRBJ2-7, reads DTGVSQNPRHKITKRGQNVTFRCDPISEHNRLYWYRQTLGQGPEFLTYFQNEAQLEKSRLLSDRFSAERPKGSFSTLEIQRTEQGDSAMYLCASSITGTGVYEQYFGPGTRLTVT.

Remarks on this clone: Other DNA sequences in this sample translate to the same CDR3. V is TRBV7-2 and J is TRBJ2-5; no reliable D call. From germline, CDR1 is SGHTA and CDR2 FQGNSA. The V and J ends lost 2 bases and 2 bases respectively, with 3 bases between them. CDR3 size: 12 residues. CDR3 loop: CASSLQQETQYF. CDR3 bases: TGTGCCAGCAGCTTACAACAAGAGACCCAGTACTTC. The entire variable domain, with the rest obtained from reference TRBV7-2 and TRBJ2-5, is as follows: GAGVSQSPSNKVTEKGKDVELRCDPISGHTALYWYRQSLGQGLEFLIYFQGNSAPDKSGLPSDRFSAERTGGSVSTLTIQRTQQEDSAVYLCASSLQQETQYFGPGTRLLVL.

V and J are TRBV27 and TRBJ1-1; D perhaps matches TRBD1 (6 bases). The CDR3 runs 13 residues. V dropped 3 bases and J dropped 5 bases, with 10 bases sitting between them. Germline values: CDR1 MNHEY, CDR2 SMNVEV (reference sequence). CDR3 loop: CASSLTQGTEAFF. CDR3 DNA sequence: TGTGCCAGCAGTTTGACGCAGGGGACTGAAGCTTTCTTT.